This TCR beta chain emerged from a study of shared clonotypes between healthy human individuals. This clone was seen only a few times. CDR1 is SGDLS and CDR2 is YYNGEE in the germline V gene. V lost 3 bases to trimming and J lost 2 bases, with 16 bases between them. The CDR3 covers 16 residues. Data came from immunoSEQ multiplex PCR; TCRdb stores just in-frame clones and leaves some out. The repertoire holds 850,000 to 1,200,000 clones, with roughly 80% as singletons. The specimen was memory CD4+ T cells sorted from blood. Subset meaning: CD45RA-negative fraction. The chain couples TRBV9 to TRBJ2-3; tentatively, D is TRBD1 (5 bases). The clonotype was recovered from a man aged 18-30 years in good health. CDR3 bases: TGTGCCAGCAGCGCTCACCGGACGGACATCACAGATACGCAGTATTTT. Its translation: CASSAHRTDITDTQYF.